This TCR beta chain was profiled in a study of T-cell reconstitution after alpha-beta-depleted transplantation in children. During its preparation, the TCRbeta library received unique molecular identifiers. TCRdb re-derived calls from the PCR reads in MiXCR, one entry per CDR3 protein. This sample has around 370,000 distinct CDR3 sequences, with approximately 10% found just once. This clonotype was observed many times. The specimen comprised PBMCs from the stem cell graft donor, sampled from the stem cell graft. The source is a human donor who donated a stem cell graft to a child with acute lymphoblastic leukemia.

CDR3 DNA: TGTGCCAGCAGCCACAGGGTCACGACCCTCTCTGGAAACACCATATATTTT. This sequence encodes CASSHRVTTLSGNTIYF. V is TRBV3-1 and J is TRBJ1-3, with D possibly TRBD1 on 5 matching bases. The CDR3 totals 17 residues. V lost 3 bases and J 0 bases, leaving 15 bases between the germline ends. Germline V gene lookup returns CDR1 LGHDT and CDR2 YNNKEL (reference sequence).